This T cell receptor beta chain is drawn from a study of CD8 T cells in Susac syndrome. With random hexamers, reverse transcription was performed on about 0.5 to 1 ug of RNA. From the immunoSEQ multiplex PCR reads, TCRdb called clonotypes with MiXCR, one entry per CDR3 protein. Of around 200,000 distinct CDR3 sequences in the sample, more than 85% are singletons; the top ten hold 0.1% to 0.15%. J gave up 6 bases and V 10 bases, and 11 bases lay outside the gene matches. There are 13 residues in the CDR3. This receptor was obtained from a human donor with multiple sclerosis. The sample consisted of CD8+ T cells from PBMCs. The chain links TRBV12-3 or TRBV12-4 to TRBJ2-7; 8 bases map to TRBD2. CDR3 nucleotide sequence: TGTGCCACCACCATTTCGGGGGGGAGCGAGCAGTACTTC. Translating it yields CATTISGGSEQYF.